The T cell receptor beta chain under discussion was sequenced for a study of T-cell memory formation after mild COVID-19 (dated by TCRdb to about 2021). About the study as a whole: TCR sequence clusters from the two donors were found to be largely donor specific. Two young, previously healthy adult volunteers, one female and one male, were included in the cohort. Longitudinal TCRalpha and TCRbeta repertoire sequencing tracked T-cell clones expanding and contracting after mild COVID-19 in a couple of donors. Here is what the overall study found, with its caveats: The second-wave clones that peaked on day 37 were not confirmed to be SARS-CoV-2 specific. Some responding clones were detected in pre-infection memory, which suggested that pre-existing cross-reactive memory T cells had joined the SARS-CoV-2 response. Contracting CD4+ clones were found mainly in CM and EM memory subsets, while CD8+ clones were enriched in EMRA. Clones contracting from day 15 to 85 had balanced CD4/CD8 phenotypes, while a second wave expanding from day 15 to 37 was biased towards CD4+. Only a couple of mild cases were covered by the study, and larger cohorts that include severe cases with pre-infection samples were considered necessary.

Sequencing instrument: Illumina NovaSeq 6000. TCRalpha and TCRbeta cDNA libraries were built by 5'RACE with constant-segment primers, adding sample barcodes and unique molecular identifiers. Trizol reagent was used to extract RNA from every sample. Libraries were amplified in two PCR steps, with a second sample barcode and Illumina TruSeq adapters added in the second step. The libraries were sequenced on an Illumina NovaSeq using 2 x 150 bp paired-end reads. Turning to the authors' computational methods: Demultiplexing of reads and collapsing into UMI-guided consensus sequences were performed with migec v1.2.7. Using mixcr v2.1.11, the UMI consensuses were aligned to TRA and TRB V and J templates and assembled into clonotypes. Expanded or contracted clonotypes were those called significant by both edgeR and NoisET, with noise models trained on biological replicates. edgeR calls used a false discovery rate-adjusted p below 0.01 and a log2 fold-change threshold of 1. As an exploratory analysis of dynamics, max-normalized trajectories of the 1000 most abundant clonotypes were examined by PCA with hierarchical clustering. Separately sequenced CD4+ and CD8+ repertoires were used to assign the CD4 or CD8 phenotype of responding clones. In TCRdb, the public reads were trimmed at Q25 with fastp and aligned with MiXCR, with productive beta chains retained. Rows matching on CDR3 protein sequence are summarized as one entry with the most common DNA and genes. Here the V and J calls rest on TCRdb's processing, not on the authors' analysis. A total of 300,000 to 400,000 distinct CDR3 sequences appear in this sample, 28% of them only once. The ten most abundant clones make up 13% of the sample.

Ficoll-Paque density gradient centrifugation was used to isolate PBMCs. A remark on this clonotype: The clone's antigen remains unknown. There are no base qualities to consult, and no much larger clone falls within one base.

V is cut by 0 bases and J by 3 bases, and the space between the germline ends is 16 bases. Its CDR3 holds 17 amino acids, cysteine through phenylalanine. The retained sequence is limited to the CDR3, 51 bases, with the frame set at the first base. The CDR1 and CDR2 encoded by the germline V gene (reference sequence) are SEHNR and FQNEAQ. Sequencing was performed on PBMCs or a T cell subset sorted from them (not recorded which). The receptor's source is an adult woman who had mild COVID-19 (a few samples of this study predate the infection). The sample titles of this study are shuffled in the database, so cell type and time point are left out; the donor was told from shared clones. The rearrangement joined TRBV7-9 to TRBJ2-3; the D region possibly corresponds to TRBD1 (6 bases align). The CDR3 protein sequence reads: CASSLAVSGVVTDTQYF. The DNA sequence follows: TGTGCCAGCAGCTTAGCGGTGTCAGGGGTTGTGACAGATACGCAGTATTTT.